Below are 13 T cell receptor beta chains sequenced from a single sample in a study of cytomegalovirus exposure and HLA in healthy donors. Amplification used 60 Vbeta primers and 13 Jbeta primers. Only in-frame clones appear in the TCRdb table, and some are missing; sequencing was by immunoSEQ multiplex PCR. The sample contains 140,000 to 150,000 clones, around 80% of which appear only once. What was sequenced was PBMCs. The source is a female donor in good health and CMV-seronegative.

CDR3 amino acids: CASSPSHDRSYGYTF. In DNA, the CDR3 is TGTGCCAGCAGTCCCTCCCACGACCGGAGCTATGGCTACACCTTC. The chain combines TRBV6-5 with TRBJ1-2; D unresolved. Germline assignment: CDR1 MNHEY and CDR2 SVGAGI. The CDR3 runs to 15 residues. V was pared by 5 bases and J by 4 bases, with 17 bases between.

The V gene is TRBV27, the J gene TRBJ1-1; weak D call: TRBD1 (5 bases). V lost 6 bases to trimming and J lost 6 bases, with 20 bases between them. The CDR3 has 15 amino acids. Looked up from germline, CDR1 is MNHEY and CDR2 is SMNVEV (reference sequence). This CDR3 reads CASRFLGREGSEAFF. The CDR3 DNA reads TGTGCCAGCAGGTTTCTCGGCAGGGAAGGTTCTGAAGCTTTCTTT.

The chain has TRBV30 and TRBJ1-6; D unclear. The ends were cut back, 1 base at V and 0 bases at J, with 10 bases in the middle. CDR3 length: 16 amino acids. Per the germline V gene, CDR1 is GTSNPN and CDR2 is SVGIG (reference sequence). In DNA form, the CDR3 reads TGTGCCTGGAGTGCGGGAATGAGCTCCTATAATTCACCCCTCCACTTT. Its protein product is CAWSAGMSSYNSPLHF.

This rearrangement joins TRBV5-4 to TRBJ2-5, with D perhaps TRBD1 (5 bases). Per the germline V gene, CDR1 is SGHNT and CDR2 is YYREEE (reference sequence). This CDR3 region has 16 residues. Between the trimmed V and J ends, which lost 0 bases and 4 bases, there was a span of 16 bases. The CDR3 region has the DNA TGTGCCAGCAGCTTGGGACAGATACCTTATGGAGAGACCCAGTACTTC. Translation: CASSLGQIPYGETQYF.

The table lists this clone with a few counts. The V call is TRBV28, the J call TRBJ2-1; perhaps TRBD2 as D (6 bases). CDR1 and CDR2 from the germline V gene are MDHEN and SYDVKM. CDR3 size: 12 residues. V was shortened by 3 bases and J by 10 bases, with 10 bases between the two germline ends. The CDR3 reads CASSLSGREQFF. CDR3 DNA sequence: TGTGCCAGCAGTTTGTCAGGGAGGGAGCAGTTCTTC.

This chain connects TRBV28 to TRBJ1-2; D perhaps matches TRBD1 (6 bases). The germline V gene has CDR1 MDHEN and CDR2 SYDVKM. This CDR3 spans 15 amino acids. V shed 7 bases and J shed 8 bases, with 23 bases lying between them. The CDR3 region has the DNA TGTGCCAGCACCGTGACAGGTGCGACGACTTGGGGCTACACCTTC. This encodes CASTVTGATTWGYTF.

CDR3 nucleotide sequence: TGTGCCAGCAGACCCGTAGCGGGCGGTAGTACCGGGGAGCTGTTTTTT. Amino acids: CASRPVAGGSTGELFF. V is TRBV27 and J is TRBJ2-2; 7 bases line up with TRBD2. Germline loops: CDR1 MNHEY, CDR2 SMNVEV (reference sequence). V lost 6 bases to trimming and J lost 5 bases; unmatched junction nucleotides: 12. The CDR3 is 16 amino acids.

This clone was observed a few times. The chain links TRBV5-6 to TRBJ2-3; D not certain. The CDR3 has 13 residues. V lost 2 bases, J lost 0 bases, and 4 bases lay in between. Germline V gene data show CDR1 as SGHDT and CDR2 as YYEEEE. CDR3 loop: CASSFSSTDTQYF. CDR3 bases: TGTGCCAGCAGCTTCTCTAGCACAGATACGCAGTATTTT.

The chain combines TRBV18 with TRBJ1-1, with D unresolved. Per germline, CDR1 KGHSH and CDR2 LQKENI. Deletions cut 2 bases from V and 5 bases from J, with 18 bases between. The CDR3 length is 16 residues. CDR3 loop: CASSPRTSQVGTEAFF. The DNA of the CDR3 is TGTGCCAGCTCACCAAGGACTTCACAAGTGGGGACTGAAGCTTTCTTT.

The rearrangement links TRBV5-4 to TRBJ1-3; D is unclear. This CDR3 contains 15 residues. V gave up 2 bases and J gave up 0 bases, with 9 bases separating them. In germline, CDR1 is SGHNT, CDR2 YYREEE (reference sequence). CDR3 coding DNA: TGTGCCAGCAGCTTCGGACTTAGCTCTGGAAACACCATATATTTT. It yields the protein CASSFGLSSGNTIYF.

The rearrangement uses TRBV7-8 and TRBJ2-3, with 8 bases fitting TRBD1. From germline, CDR1 is SGHVS and CDR2 FQNEAQ. CDR3 length: 16 residues. V lost 5 bases and J lost 6; bases outside the gene matches: 13. CDR3 nucleotides: TGTGCCAGCAGCCCGAGGACAGGGATGATGGGGGATACGCAGTATTTT. As protein: CASSPRTGMMGDTQYF.

This chain links TRBV28 with TRBJ2-3, with 12 bases identical to TRBD2. The V gene end was trimmed by 1 base and the J gene end by 9 bases; junction bases not matched to a gene: 11. Germline CDR1 and CDR2: MDHEN and SYDVKM. The CDR3 loop spans 17 amino acids. In DNA form, the CDR3 reads TGTGCCAGCAGTTTATCGGGGACTAGCGGGTCATCGGGGACGCAGTATTTT. Protein sequence: CASSLSGTSGSSGTQYF. The whole variable domain, filled in from reference TRBV28 and TRBJ2-3, reads DVKVTQSSRYLVKRTGEKVFLECVQDMDHENMFWYRQDPGLGLRLIYFSYDVKMKEKGDIPEGYSVSREKKERFSLILESASTNQTSMYLCASSLSGTSGSSGTQYFGPGTRLTVL.

The chain uses TRBV11-2 and TRBJ1-2; weak D call: TRBD1 (6 bases). Trimming removed 0 bases at V and 8 bases at J, with 16 bases between. This CDR3 contains 15 residues. CDR1 is SGHAT and CDR2 is FQNNGV in the germline V gene. The CDR3 nucleotides are TGTGCCAGCAGCTTAGATTCTACCAGGGGCGCCGGCTACACCTTC. Its protein product is CASSLDSTRGAGYTF.